The T cell receptor (beta chain) under discussion was sequenced for a study of shared clonotypes between healthy human individuals. Here immunoSEQ multiplex PCR was the method, and the copy in TCRdb shows in-frame clones only, minus some. The sample carries approximately 640,000 clones, less than 95% recorded once. The CDR3 is 15 amino acids. With V trimmed by 0 bases and J by 6 bases, 4 bases remained unmatched. Germline V gene lookup returns CDR1 SGDLS and CDR2 YYNGEE. This TCR came from a man between 18 and 29 years old in good health. Some clones in this sample may be carry-over from other donors' samples. Material: memory CD8+ T cells from PBMCs. Stated subset: CD45RO+ cells pooled with CCR7-negative TemRA cells. The chain links TRBV9 to TRBJ2-1; 9 bases map to TRBD1. The CDR3 region is CASSVDRGRGNEQFF. CDR3 sequence (DNA): TGTGCCAGCAGCGTAGACAGGGGGCGCGGCAATGAGCAGTTCTTC.